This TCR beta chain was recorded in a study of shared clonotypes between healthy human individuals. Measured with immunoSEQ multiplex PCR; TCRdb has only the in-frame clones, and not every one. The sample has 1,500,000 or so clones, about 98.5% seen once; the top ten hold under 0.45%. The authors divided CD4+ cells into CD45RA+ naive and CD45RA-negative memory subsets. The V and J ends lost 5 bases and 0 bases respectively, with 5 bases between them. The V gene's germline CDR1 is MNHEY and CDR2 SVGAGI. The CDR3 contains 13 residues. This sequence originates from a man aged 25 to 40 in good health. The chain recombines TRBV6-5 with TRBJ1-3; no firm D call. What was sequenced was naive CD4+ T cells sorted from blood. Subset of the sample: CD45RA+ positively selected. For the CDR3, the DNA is TGTGCCAGCAGTCTATTCTCTGGAAACACCATATATTTT. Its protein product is CASSLFSGNTIYF.